Shown below are 12 T cell receptor beta chains from a single sample sequenced in a study of memory CD4+ T cells and cytomegalovirus serostatus. The repertoire was sequenced with immunoSEQ multiplex PCR; TCRdb's copy has only in-frame clones and lacks some. The sample holds about 82,000 clones; over 80% are singletons and the top ten take around 0.77%. The sort gate was single viable CD3+CD4+CD8-CD45RO+ cells for memory CD4+ T cells. The sample consisted of memory CD4+ T cells from blood. The source of these receptors is an adult in good health and CMV-seronegative.

This chain uses TRBV6-1 with TRBJ1-1, with a weak D call TRBD1 (5 bases). From germline, CDR1 is MNHNS and CDR2 SASEGT. The CDR3 is 14 residues long. Trimming removed 4 bases from V and 2 bases from J, with 11 bases in between. The CDR3 nucleotides are TGTGCCAGCAGTGCGGGACGGAGAAACACTGAAGCTTTCTTT. It translates to CASSAGRRNTEAFF.

The rearrangement links TRBV11-2 to TRBJ1-1; no definite D call. The CDR3 extends over 16 amino acids. V lost 4 bases and J 5 bases, leaving 20 bases between the germline ends. CDR1 and CDR2 (germline): SGHAT, FQNNGV. CDR3 protein: CASSSDPWVRWTEAFF. The CDR3 bases are TGTGCCAGCAGCTCCGACCCTTGGGTAAGATGGACTGAAGCTTTCTTT.

This sequence joins TRBV4-2 and TRBJ2-6, with unresolved D. Germline CDR1 LGHNA, CDR2 YNFKEQ. The CDR3 totals 15 residues. The V gene lost 4 bases and the J gene lost 0 bases, with 7 bases spanning the gap. CDR3 DNA sequence: TGTGCCAGCAGCCCGGTCCTCTCTGGGGCCAACGTCCTGACTTTC. It encodes CASSPVLSGANVLTF.

This clone was seen more than once but under ten times. V and J are TRBV4-1 and TRBJ1-2, with no clear D. The V end lost 0 bases, the J end lost 5 bases, and 10 bases lay between the germline ends. The germline CDR1 and CDR2 sequences are MGHRA and YSYEKL. This CDR3 has 14 amino acids. CDR3 region: CASSQETVRYGYTF. Written as DNA, the CDR3 is TGCGCCAGCAGCCAAGAGACGGTTAGGTATGGCTACACCTTC.

This clone was counted a few times. The chain employs TRBV9 and TRBJ1-3, with a tentative D call TRBD1 (5 bases). Per germline, CDR1 SGDLS and CDR2 YYNGEE. CDR3 length: 15 residues. Between the trimmed V and J ends, which lost 0 bases and 6 bases, there was a span of 13 bases. CDR3 DNA: TGTGCCAGCAGCGTAGAAGCAGGGTCAGAAAACACCATATATTTT. Encoded protein: CASSVEAGSENTIYF.

The rearrangement joins TRBV5-6 to TRBJ1-1; D not resolved. CDR3 length equals 13 residues. Trimming removed 2 bases at V and 1 base at J, with 6 bases between. The germline V gene encodes CDR1 SGHDT and CDR2 YYEEEE. The CDR3 is CASSFMGNTEAFF. In nucleotides, the CDR3 is TGTGCCAGCAGCTTTATGGGGAACACTGAAGCTTTCTTT. Combining the CDR3 with reference TRBV5-6 and TRBJ1-1 gives the whole variable domain DAGVTQSPTHLIKTRGQQVTLRCSPKSGHDTVSWYQQALGQGPQFIFQYYEEEERQRGNFPDRFSGHQFPNYSSELNVNALLLGDSALYLCASSFMGNTEAFFGQGTRLTVV.

The V and J genes are TRBV29-1 and TRBJ1-3, with D uncertain. V lost 3 bases, J lost 3 bases, and 9 bases lay in between. There are 13 residues in the CDR3. Germline values: CDR1 SQVTM, CDR2 ANQGSEA. CDR3 in DNA: TGCAGCGTTGATCTCGGGTTTGGAAACACCATATATTTT. Protein sequence: CSVDLGFGNTIYF.

This clone was observed once. The chain joins TRBV15 to TRBJ2-7, with D possibly TRBD1 on 5 matching bases. The CDR3 sequence is 15 residues long. Germline lookup yields CDR1 LNHNV and CDR2 YYDKDF (reference sequence). The V end was cut by 3 bases, the J end by 0 bases, with 12 bases between. CDR3 DNA: TGTGCCACCAGCAGGGACACGTCTGGCTCCTACGAGCAGTACTTC. It encodes CATSRDTSGSYEQYF.

V gene TRBV5-6 combines with J gene TRBJ2-6; D is unclear. The CDR3 is made up of 17 amino acids. V was shortened by 2 bases and J by 4 bases, with 16 bases between the two germline ends. Germline loops: CDR1 SGHDT, CDR2 YYEEEE. The DNA for the CDR3 is TGTGCCAGCAGCTTTGGGCAGGCCTTTTTGGGGGCCAACGTCCTGACTTTC. This codes for CASSFGQAFLGANVLTF.

V and J are TRBV7-2 and TRBJ2-5; D uncertain. The J call may be mistaken, given a closer DNA end match to TRBJ2-7. This CDR3 contains 11 residues. Germline CDR1 is SGHTA and CDR2 is FQGNSA. The CDR3 bases are TGTGCCAGCAGCTTAGTCCTCGAGCAGTACTTC. Residues: CASSLVLEQYF.

The V and J genes are TRBV5-1 and TRBJ2-7, with 8 bases lining up with TRBD1. Germline trimming cut 0 bases from V and 2 bases from J; bases unmatched to any gene: 13. This CDR3 is built from 18 residues. Germline lookup yields CDR1 SGHRS and CDR2 YFSETQ. The CDR3 region has the DNA TGCGCCAGCAGCTTGGGACGTGCAGGGGGCGCGTTGGCCTACGAGCAGTACTTC. Residues: CASSLGRAGGALAYEQYF.

In this sample, this clone turned up many times. The chain employs TRBV9 and TRBJ1-2, with 8 bases fitting TRBD1. This CDR3 spans 13 amino acids. Germline-derived CDR1 and CDR2 are SGDLS and YYNGEE. Trimming cost V 4 bases and J 4 bases; bases outside gene matches: 3. The CDR3 nucleotides are TGTGCCAGCAGCACTGGGACAGGCTATGGCTACACCTTC. This translates into CASSTGTGYGYTF.